Following are 17 T cell receptor beta chains from one sample sequenced in a study of T cell responses to AZD1222 COVID-19 vaccine. TCRdb keeps only in-frame clones here, not all; method: immunoSEQ multiplex PCR. The profile shows some 92,000 clones, roughly 90% of them singletons. This material consisted of peripheral blood, taken on day 0 of AZD1222 vaccination. Receptors originate from an adult in good health.

This clone was seen a handful of times. J is TRBJ2-1 and V is TRBV9; 11 nucleotides match TRBD2. Unmatched junction bases numbered 12, after V lost 3 bases and J lost 7 bases. Germline V lookup: CDR1 SGDLS, CDR2 YYNGEE. The CDR3 has 17 amino acids. In nucleotides, the CDR3 is TGTGCCAGCAGCGACAGTCGGCTAGCGGGAGGCGGTAATGAGCAGTTCTTC. Amino acids: CASSDSRLAGGGNEQFF.

The chain is built from TRBV5-4 and TRBJ2-2, with D perhaps TRBD1 (6 bases). Germline CDR1 SGHNT, CDR2 YYREEE (reference sequence). V was cut by 1 base and J by 3 bases, with 19 bases left in between. This CDR3 comprises 18 residues. The CDR3, as DNA: TGTGCCAGCAGCTTGAATTTAAGGACAGTTGGGGACACCGGGGAGCTGTTTTTT. As protein: CASSLNLRTVGDTGELFF.

The chain carries TRBV5-5 and TRBJ1-6; D ambiguous. Per germline, CDR1 SGHKS and CDR2 YYEKEE (reference sequence). The CDR3 sequence is 15 residues long. Trimming cost V 0 bases and J 7 bases, with 11 bases left between them. The CDR3 loop reads CASSLAGLRNSPLHF. CDR3 DNA sequence: TGTGCCAGCAGCTTGGCGGGGTTGAGGAATTCACCCCTCCACTTT. Drawing the rest from reference TRBV5-5 and TRBJ1-6, the complete variable domain is DAGVTQSPTHLIKTRGQQVTLRCSPISGHKSVSWYQQVLGQGPQFIFQYYEKEERGRGNFPDRFSARQFPNYSSELNVNALLLGDSALYLCASSLAGLRNSPLHFGNGTRLTVT.

This clone was observed once. The chain couples TRBV30 to TRBJ2-1, with D unresolved. Germline CDR1 GTSNPN, CDR2 SVGIG (reference sequence). The CDR3 is 10 residues long. With 3 bases removed from V and 10 bases from J, the gap between germline ends came to 7 bases. The DNA of the CDR3 is TGTGCCTGGAGGAATAGGGAGCAGTTCTTC. This sequence encodes CAWRNREQFF. The variable domain in full, with the rest retrieved from reference TRBV30 and TRBJ2-1, is SQTIHQWPATLVQPVGSPLSLECTVEGTSNPNLYWYRQAAGRGLQLLFYSVGIGQISSEVPQNLSASRPQDRQFILSSKKLLLSDSGFYLCAWRNREQFFGPGTRLTVL.

This chain's CDR3 is CASSWTGSANQPQHF. The CDR3 DNA reads as TGCGCCAGCAGCTGGACAGGGAGTGCGAATCAGCCCCAGCATTTT. The chain uses TRBV5-1 and TRBJ1-5; 8 bases agree with TRBD1. Trimming took 3 bases from V and 4 from J; bases not matched to a gene: 6. This CDR3 has 15 residues. CDR1 SGHRS and CDR2 YFSETQ come from the germline V gene. Filled out from reference TRBV5-1 and TRBJ1-5, the complete variable domain reads KAGVTQTPRYLIKTRGQQVTLSCSPISGHRSVSWYQQTPGQGLQFLFEYFSETQRNKGNFPGRFSGRQFSNSRSEMNVSTLELGDSALYLCASSWTGSANQPQHFGDGTRLSIL.

V and J are TRBV7-2 and TRBJ2-3; D unclear. V lost 4 bases and J 6 bases, leaving 17 bases between the germline ends. The CDR3 is made up of 15 amino acids. The germline gives CDR1 SGHTA, CDR2 FQGNSA. The chain's CDR3 is CASSSYDPSGDTQYF. In DNA, the CDR3 is TGTGCCAGCAGCTCCTACGACCCCTCCGGTGATACGCAGTATTTT.

This chain joins TRBV28 and TRBJ1-4, with D possibly matching TRBD1 (5 bases). Trimming cost V 5 bases and J 8 bases, with 18 bases left between them. Germline CDR1 and CDR2: MDHEN and SYDVKM. This CDR3 region has 15 residues. Written as DNA, the CDR3 is TGTGCCAGCAGTCCCGGGGGGTTTTTAAGAGAAAAACTGTTTTTT. Protein sequence: CASSPGGFLREKLFF.

This chain joins TRBV11-2 and TRBJ2-1; the D is unclear. Germline loops: CDR1 SGHAT, CDR2 FQNNGV. Trimming took 6 bases from V and 3 from J, leaving 12 bases between them. This CDR3 contains 14 residues. The CDR3: CASRFDPLYNEQFF. CDR3 DNA sequence: TGTGCCAGCAGATTTGACCCTCTCTACAATGAGCAGTTCTTC.

V and J are TRBV7-9 and TRBJ1-2; D may be TRBD1 (5 bases). Trimming removed 1 base from V and 6 bases from J, with 6 bases in between. The V gene's germline CDR1 is SEHNR and CDR2 FQNEAQ (reference sequence). This CDR3 spans 12 amino acids. CDR3 coding DNA: TGTGCCAGCAGCTTAGGGGGGGATGGCTACACCTTC. Its translation is CASSLGGDGYTF.

The chain couples TRBV2 to TRBJ1-3; D remains ambiguous. The CDR3 consists of 11 residues. V dropped 7 bases and J dropped 0 bases, with 1 base sitting between them. The germline CDR1 and CDR2 sequences are SNHLY and FYNNEI. This CDR3 reads CASNSGNTIYF. CDR3 DNA: TGTGCCAGCAACTCTGGAAACACCATATATTTT.

The V gene is TRBV4-1, the J gene TRBJ2-5; D unresolved. The germline V gene encodes CDR1 MGHRA and CDR2 YSYEKL. CDR3 size: 13 residues. Trimming left V 0 bases short and J 5 bases short, with 7 bases between. The CDR3 bases are TGCGCCAGCAGCCAAGATGGATCGGAGACCCAGTACTTC. It translates to CASSQDGSETQYF.

This chain connects TRBV9 to TRBJ2-5; TRBD2 matches 13 bases. In germline, CDR1 is SGDLS, CDR2 YYNGEE. There are 17 residues in the CDR3. The V gene end was trimmed by 2 bases and the J gene end by 2 bases; junction bases not matched to a gene: 6. The CDR3 DNA is TGTGCCAGCAGCGTCGGAGGACTAGCGGGAGTACAAGAGACCCAGTACTTC. Translation gives CASSVGGLAGVQETQYF.

This chain connects TRBV19 to TRBJ1-2, with a tentative D call TRBD1 (5 bases). Trimming took 4 bases from V and 4 from J, leaving 13 bases between them. Germline V gives CDR1 LNHDA, CDR2 SQIVND (reference sequence). The CDR3 sequence is 14 residues long. In DNA, the CDR3 is TGTGCCAGTAGTAATTCCAGGGACCCCTATGGCTACACCTTC. Protein sequence: CASSNSRDPYGYTF.

The CDR3 DNA reads as TGTGCCAGCAGTTTGTGGACAGGGGGCTCAGATACGCAGTATTTT. Translating it yields CASSLWTGGSDTQYF. This sequence joins TRBV28 and TRBJ2-3, with TRBD1 matching 11 bases. The CDR3 has 15 residues. V gave up 3 bases and J gave up 4 bases; unmatched junction bases: 3. In germline, CDR1 is MDHEN, CDR2 SYDVKM.

The chain combines TRBV28 with TRBJ1-2, with D hard to call. The V gene's germline CDR1 is MDHEN and CDR2 SYDVKM. The CDR3 length is 14 residues. V gave up 3 bases and J gave up 2 bases, with 10 bases separating them. In nucleotides, the CDR3 is TGTGCCAGCAGTTTTCTTAGAGGGAACTATGGCTACACCTTC. It codes for CASSFLRGNYGYTF.

The chain is built from TRBV9 and TRBJ2-3; D not certain. Looked up from germline, CDR1 is SGDLS and CDR2 is YYNGEE. The V and J ends lost 0 bases and 0 bases respectively, with 8 bases between them. This CDR3 region has 15 residues. The CDR3 coding sequence is TGTGCCAGCAGCGTAGAAACGGCTAGCACAGATACGCAGTATTTT. This sequence encodes CASSVETASTDTQYF.

The chain joins TRBV6-1 to TRBJ2-2; D is uncertain. The CDR3 loop spans 16 amino acids. V gave up 4 bases and J gave up 2 bases, with 14 bases separating them. Germline values: CDR1 MNHNS, CDR2 SASEGT. The chain's CDR3 is CASSVFPLYNTGELFF. In nucleotides, the CDR3 is TGTGCCAGCAGTGTGTTCCCCCTATATAACACCGGGGAGCTGTTTTTT.